This entry describes one TCR beta chain. Its antigen is unidentified. V was pared by 4 bases and J by 5 bases, with 6 bases of the junction left unmatched. In germline, CDR1 is LNHDA, CDR2 SQIVND (reference sequence). The CDR3 length is 15 residues. Quantitative barcoded 5'-RACE was used to prepare TCR beta libraries. TCRdb re-analysed the 5' RACE reads in MiXCR, keeping a single row per CDR3 protein. The table lists roughly 700,000 distinct CDR3 sequences, roughly 19% of them singletons. This specimen comes from a study of CD8 T cells in ankylosing spondylitis. Study results and caveats: Past research had described some motif variants in reactive arthritis synovial fluid and blood. Matched ankylosing spondylitis synovial fluid reportedly contained a significantly enriched population of disease-linked clones. Blood from ankylosing spondylitis patients appeared to carry a characteristic roughly 8-variant TCR beta motif.

This chain joins TRBV19 and TRBJ2-3; 10 bases match TRBD2. Sequencing input: blood, either unsorted or a sorted T cell fraction (not recorded which). This TCR came from a male donor with ankylosing spondylitis. CDR3 sequence (DNA): TGTGCCAGTAGTACCCTAGCGGGGGAACTAGATACGCAGTATTTT. Protein product: CASSTLAGELDTQYF.